The rows below give T cell receptor beta chains drawn from one sample of a study of cytomegalovirus exposure and HLA in healthy donors. Libraries were prepared by immunoSEQ multiplex PCR; TCRdb keeps only in-frame clonotypes and omits some of them. The top ten clones hold roughly 10% of a sample with around 100,000 clones, roughly three quarters of them seen once. The sample taken for sequencing was PBMCs. Receptor source: a man in his forties or fifties in good health and CMV-seropositive. CDR3s include the opening cysteine and the closing phenylalanine or tryptophan. Fields, in order: clone size, V gene, D gene, J gene, CDR3 DNA, CDR3 protein. A D gene is named only where the DNA matches it firmly. A row's size may be missing; if present it is once, few, many or a size class.

clone_size: NA
v_call: TRBV30
d_call: NA
j_call: TRBJ2-2
cdr3_nt: TGTGCCTGGAGTGTAGGGGCGAACACCGGGGAGCTGTTTTTT
cdr3_aa: CAWSVGANTGELFF

clone_size: NA
v_call: TRBV10-1
d_call: TRBD1
j_call: TRBJ1-2
cdr3_nt: TGCGCCAGCAGTGACGGGACAGGGTCAAATGGCTACACCTTC
cdr3_aa: CASSDGTGSNGYTF

clone_size: NA
v_call: TRBV27
d_call: NA
j_call: TRBJ2-1
cdr3_nt: TGTGCCAGCAGCCCGACAGGTCTTAGCTCCTACAATGAGCAGTTCTTC
cdr3_aa: CASSPTGLSSYNEQFF

clone_size: NA
v_call: TRBV30
d_call: TRBD1
j_call: TRBJ1-6
cdr3_nt: TGTGCCTGGGATTCGACAGGGACCTTTCACCTCCACTTT
cdr3_aa: CAWDSTGTFHLHF

clone_size: NA
v_call: TRBV7-9
d_call: TRBD2
j_call: TRBJ2-7
cdr3_nt: TGTGCCAGCAGCCTGGGACTAGGAACCTACGAGCAGTACTTC
cdr3_aa: CASSLGLGTYEQYF

clone_size: NA
v_call: TRBV19
d_call: TRBD1
j_call: TRBJ2-3
cdr3_nt: TGTGCCAGCAAACCGGGACAGGGAGCCGATACGCAGTATTTT
cdr3_aa: CASKPGQGADTQYF

clone_size: NA
v_call: TRBV15
d_call: NA
j_call: TRBJ2-7
cdr3_nt: TGTGCCACCAGCGCCTCCACCGGGGGTTTATACGAGCAGTACTTC
cdr3_aa: CATSASTGGLYEQYF

clone_size: NA
v_call: TRBV29-1
d_call: NA
j_call: TRBJ1-2
cdr3_nt: TGCAGCGTTCGGGAGGGACTGGGGGGCTACACCTTC
cdr3_aa: CSVREGLGGYTF

clone_size: few
v_call: TRBV4-1
d_call: NA
j_call: TRBJ1-5
cdr3_nt: TGCGCCAGCAGCCAGCAGGGTAGCAATCAGCCCCAGCATTTT
cdr3_aa: CASSQQGSNQPQHF

clone_size: NA
v_call: TRBV10-3
d_call: NA
j_call: TRBJ2-7
cdr3_nt: TGTGCCATCAGGAAGGGGCTCGAGCAGTACTTC
cdr3_aa: CAIRKGLEQYF

clone_size: few
v_call: TRBV6-5
d_call: NA
j_call: TRBJ1-4
cdr3_nt: TGTGCCAGCGGGGGGAGAGAAAGGAATGAAAAACTGTTTTTT
cdr3_aa: CASGGRERNEKLFF

clone_size: NA
v_call: TRBV5-1
d_call: TRBD2
j_call: TRBJ2-3
cdr3_nt: TGCGCCAGCAGCTCGCTAGCGGGAGAGGATACGCAGTATTTT
cdr3_aa: CASSSLAGEDTQYF

clone_size: NA
v_call: TRBV2
d_call: TRBD2
j_call: TRBJ2-1
cdr3_nt: TGTGCCAGCAGGGATACTAGCGGGAGGGCCTATGATGAGCAGTTCTTC
cdr3_aa: CASRDTSGRAYDEQFF

clone_size: NA
v_call: TRBV5-6
d_call: NA
j_call: TRBJ2-2
cdr3_nt: TGTGCCAGCAGCTTGTTACAGGGAAGTAACACCGGGGAGCTGTTTTTT
cdr3_aa: CASSLLQGSNTGELFF

clone_size: once
v_call: TRBV7-2
d_call: TRBD2
j_call: TRBJ2-3
cdr3_nt: TGTGCCAGCAGCTTAGGACTAGCGGGGACAAGCACAGATACGCAGTATTTT
cdr3_aa: CASSLGLAGTSTDTQYF

clone_size: NA
v_call: TRBV10-1
d_call: NA
j_call: TRBJ2-1
cdr3_nt: TGCGCCTCGGAGAGATATGAGCAGTTCTTC
cdr3_aa: CASERYEQFF

clone_size: once
v_call: TRBV13
d_call: NA
j_call: TRBJ1-4
cdr3_nt: TGTGCCAGCAGTCTCGTACGGGGAGCTAATGAAAAACTGTTTTTT
cdr3_aa: CASSLVRGANEKLFF

clone_size: NA
v_call: TRBV10-3
d_call: NA
j_call: TRBJ2-2
cdr3_nt: TGTGCCATCAGACAGGAACCTACCGGGGAGCTGTTTTTT
cdr3_aa: CAIRQEPTGELFF

clone_size: NA
v_call: TRBV5-1
d_call: NA
j_call: TRBJ2-2
cdr3_nt: TGCGCCAGCAGCGGCGGTTCAGGGGTGGGGGAGCTGTTTTTT
cdr3_aa: CASSGGSGVGELFF

clone_size: NA
v_call: TRBV6-1
d_call: NA
j_call: TRBJ1-2
cdr3_nt: TGTGCCAGCAGTGGGGGGACAACGGATTCCAGATATGGCTACACCTTC
cdr3_aa: CASSGGTTDSRYGYTF

clone_size: once
v_call: TRBV5-1
d_call: NA
j_call: TRBJ2-7
cdr3_nt: TGCGCCAGCAGCTTGGGAGCGGACCCGCCTTTCTACGAGCAGTACTTC
cdr3_aa: CASSLGADPPFYEQYF

clone_size: NA
v_call: TRBV9
d_call: TRBD2
j_call: TRBJ2-3
cdr3_nt: TGTGCCAGCAGCCCAACTAGCGGGATAAATACGCAGTATTTT
cdr3_aa: CASSPTSGINTQYF

clone_size: NA
v_call: TRBV10-3
d_call: TRBD2
j_call: TRBJ2-5
cdr3_nt: TGTGCCACCCAGCGGGAGAGTGAAGAGACCCAGTACTTC
cdr3_aa: CATQRESEETQYF

clone_size: NA
v_call: TRBV6-5
d_call: NA
j_call: TRBJ2-7
cdr3_nt: TGTGCCAGCACCTCAGGGGGGCTCTCCTACGAGCAGTACTTC
cdr3_aa: CASTSGGLSYEQYF

clone_size: NA
v_call: TRBV30
d_call: NA
j_call: TRBJ1-1
cdr3_nt: TGTGCCTGGAGTGTGGGGGGGACATTGCCGAACACTGAAGCTTTCTTT
cdr3_aa: CAWSVGGTLPNTEAFF

clone_size: NA
v_call: TRBV5-1
d_call: NA
j_call: TRBJ1-1
cdr3_nt: TGCGCCAGCAGCTTCGGAGGCGCTGAAGCTTTCTTT
cdr3_aa: CASSFGGAEAFF

clone_size: few
v_call: TRBV29-1
d_call: TRBD1
j_call: TRBJ1-4
cdr3_nt: TGCAGCGCAGGGGGCGGAACTAATGAAAAACTGTTTTTT
cdr3_aa: CSAGGGTNEKLFF

clone_size: many
v_call: TRBV7-9
d_call: NA
j_call: TRBJ1-1
cdr3_nt: TGTGCCAGCAGCCCCCGGGACACGGGTGAAGCTTTCTTT
cdr3_aa: CASSPRDTGEAFF

clone_size: NA
v_call: TRBV20-1
d_call: NA
j_call: TRBJ2-7
cdr3_nt: TGCAGTGCTAGGAGTGGCTACGAGCAGTACTTC
cdr3_aa: CSARSGYEQYF

clone_size: NA
v_call: TRBV10-3
d_call: TRBD1
j_call: TRBJ1-1
cdr3_nt: TGTGCCACCGGCCTGACAGGGGACGAGGACACTGAAGCTTTCTTT
cdr3_aa: CATGLTGDEDTEAFF

clone_size: few
v_call: TRBV6-1
d_call: TRBD1
j_call: TRBJ2-1
cdr3_nt: TGTGCCAGCAGTCCTATTACAGGGGGCAATGAGCAGTTCTTC
cdr3_aa: CASSPITGGNEQFF

clone_size: few
v_call: TRBV6-5
d_call: NA
j_call: TRBJ1-1
cdr3_nt: TGTGCCAGCAGTTACCGACAGTTGAACACTGAAGCTTTCTTT
cdr3_aa: CASSYRQLNTEAFF

clone_size: NA
v_call: TRBV5-4
d_call: TRBD1
j_call: TRBJ2-7
cdr3_nt: TGTGCCAGCAGCTTGGGACAGGGGGCGCCCGAGCAGTACTTC
cdr3_aa: CASSLGQGAPEQYF

clone_size: NA
v_call: TRBV4-2
d_call: TRBD1
j_call: TRBJ1-5
cdr3_nt: TGTGCCAGCAGCCGCAGGGGGAGCAATCAGCCCCAGCATTTT
cdr3_aa: CASSRRGSNQPQHF

clone_size: NA
v_call: TRBV7-2
d_call: NA
j_call: TRBJ1-1
cdr3_nt: TGTGCCAGCAGCTTAGTGGGCAGGAACACTGAAGCTTTCTTT
cdr3_aa: CASSLVGRNTEAFF

clone_size: once
v_call: TRBV6-4
d_call: NA
j_call: TRBJ2-1
cdr3_nt: TGTGCCAGCAGTGTCGACAGGTACAATGAGCAGTTCTTC
cdr3_aa: CASSVDRYNEQFF

clone_size: NA
v_call: TRBV4-3
d_call: TRBD1
j_call: TRBJ1-4
cdr3_nt: TGCGCCAGCAGCCAACCGACAGGGGCCTTGGGGGAAAAACTGTTTTTT
cdr3_aa: CASSQPTGALGEKLFF

clone_size: NA
v_call: TRBV18
d_call: NA
j_call: TRBJ1-1
cdr3_nt: TGTGCCAGCTCACTTAATCAGGGGCCCCTTAACACTGAAGCTTTCTTT
cdr3_aa: CASSLNQGPLNTEAFF

clone_size: NA
v_call: TRBV6-5
d_call: NA
j_call: TRBJ2-5
cdr3_nt: TGTGCCAGAACTTATCGCCAAGAGACCCAGTACTTC
cdr3_aa: CARTYRQETQYF

clone_size: NA
v_call: TRBV2
d_call: TRBD1
j_call: TRBJ2-3
cdr3_nt: TGTGCCGGGGGGACAGGGGACTTCACAGATACGCAGTATTTT
cdr3_aa: CAGGTGDFTDTQYF

clone_size: once
v_call: TRBV29-1
d_call: TRBD2
j_call: TRBJ2-1
cdr3_nt: TGCAGCGTAGTAGCGGGCAATGAGCAGTTCTTC
cdr3_aa: CSVVAGNEQFF

clone_size: NA
v_call: TRBV4-3
d_call: NA
j_call: TRBJ2-3
cdr3_nt: TGCGCCAGCAGCCTAGGGACTGGAGGAGCCTTCACAGATACGCAGTATTTT
cdr3_aa: CASSLGTGGAFTDTQYF

clone_size: NA
v_call: TRBV7-8
d_call: NA
j_call: TRBJ2-5
cdr3_nt: TGTGCCAGCAGCCCCCCCACCTTCGACACCGCGGAGACCCAGTACTTC
cdr3_aa: CASSPPTFDTAETQYF

clone_size: NA
v_call: TRBV27
d_call: NA
j_call: TRBJ2-1
cdr3_nt: TGTGCCTCGCTGGGGCGGGGGCCCCCAGATGAGCAGTTCTTC
cdr3_aa: CASLGRGPPDEQFF

clone_size: NA
v_call: TRBV10-3
d_call: NA
j_call: TRBJ2-4
cdr3_nt: TGTGCCATCAGTGCGGGCGGGATCTTAGCCAAAAACATTCAGTACTTC
cdr3_aa: CAISAGGILAKNIQYF